This T cell receptor (beta chain) was identified during a study of regulatory T cells in long-lasting Graves disease. Time point specified: persistent/refractory GD, antithyroid drugs over 5 years with positive TRAb. From RNA extracted from PBMCs, the TCR library was made. A few counts support this clonotype. Its antigen remains unidentified. Combining iRepertoire HTBI primers with Arm-PCR of CDR3 regions, the authors built TCR beta libraries. In TCRdb, the multiplex PCR reads were re-called with MiXCR into one record per CDR3 protein. The repertoire holds about 310,000 distinct CDR3 sequences, with around 20% as singletons. Study conclusions and caveats: Comparison showed that persistent patients shared more public clonotypes (2,741) than new patients (over 950). Blood alone, not thyroid tissue, was studied.

The source material was peripheral blood mononuclear cells (PBMCs), sampled when the disease was refractory, from a patient treated with antithyroid drugs. The TCR originated in a female donor with Graves disease.

The CDR3 bases are TGTGCCAGCAGTTACGTGCAGGGGGCGACCTATGGCTACACCTTC. Translation: CASSYVQGATYGYTF. The chain carries TRBV6-5 and TRBJ1-2, with TRBD1 identical over 8 bases. V shed 2 bases, J shed 4 bases, and the junction held 6 bases outside the gene matches. There are 15 residues in the CDR3. Germline CDR1 reads MNHEY; CDR2 reads SVGAGI.